Below are 21 T cell receptor beta chains sequenced from a single sample in a study of CD8 T cells in Susac syndrome. Random hexamers served to reverse transcribe about 0.45 to 1 ug RNA. TCRdb reanalysed the immunoSEQ multiplex PCR reads using MiXCR and keeps one entry per CDR3 protein. Of 210,000 or so distinct CDR3 sequences listed, 94% are singletons. What was sequenced was CD4+ T cells from PBMCs. All receptors derive from a human donor with Susac syndrome.

This chain joins TRBV5-1 and TRBJ2-7; D gene ambiguous. Germline V lookup: CDR1 SGHRS, CDR2 YFSETQ. There are 12 residues in the CDR3. V was clipped by 5 bases and J by 6 bases, with 12 bases between them. The CDR3 nucleotides read TGCGCCAGCAGATATGAACAGAGCGAGCAGTACTTC. It is translated as CASRYEQSEQYF. The full variable domain, with the rest looked up from reference TRBV5-1 and TRBJ2-7, is KAGVTQTPRYLIKTRGQQVTLSCSPISGHRSVSWYQQTPGQGLQFLFEYFSETQRNKGNFPGRFSGRQFSNSRSEMNVSTLELGDSALYLCASRYEQSEQYFGPGTRLTVT.

The CDR3 loop is CASSQMVNQPQHF. CDR3 DNA: TGTGCCAGCAGCCAGATGGTCAATCAGCCCCAGCATTTT. This chain joins TRBV3-1 and TRBJ1-5, with D unclear. The germline V gene encodes CDR1 LGHDT and CDR2 YNNKEL (reference sequence). V was clipped by 3 bases and J by 3 bases, with 6 bases between them. The CDR3 contains 13 residues.

V is TRBV30 and J is TRBJ1-1; TRBD1 matches at 9 bases. Trimming cost V 3 bases and J 1 base; bases outside gene matches: 0. This CDR3 is 13 amino acids long. Germline-derived CDR1 and CDR2 are GTSNPN and SVGIG (reference sequence). The chain's CDR3 is CAWRTGGNTEAFF. In DNA, the CDR3 is TGTGCCTGGAGGACAGGGGGGAACACTGAAGCTTTCTTT. The full variable domain, rest sourced from reference TRBV30 and TRBJ1-1, is SQTIHQWPATLVQPVGSPLSLECTVEGTSNPNLYWYRQAAGRGLQLLFYSVGIGQISSEVPQNLSASRPQDRQFILSSKKLLLSDSGFYLCAWRTGGNTEAFFGQGTRLTVV.

The rearrangement links TRBV6-2 or TRBV6-3 to TRBJ1-1, with no clear D. The germline V and J ends were trimmed by 8 bases and 7 bases, with 14 bases remaining between them. CDR3 length: 12 residues. CDR1 is MNHEY and CDR2 is SVGEGT in the germline V gene. The CDR3 loop is CASHSRTFEAFF. The DNA of the CDR3 is TGTGCCAGCCACAGTAGGACTTTTGAAGCTTTCTTT.

This chain connects TRBV7-3 to TRBJ1-2, with D hard to call. The germline V and J ends were trimmed by 5 bases and 2 bases, with 18 bases remaining between them. This CDR3 is 16 amino acids long. Per germline, CDR1 SGHTA and CDR2 FQGTGA. Written as DNA, the CDR3 is TGTGCCAGCAGCCCTCGTCCCGGGAGCTTGAACTATGGCTACACCTTC. Its translation is CASSPRPGSLNYGYTF.

The V call is TRBV4-1, the J call TRBJ2-5; a weak D match, TRBD1 (5 bases). Trimming pared 3 bases from V and 5 bases from J, leaving 13 bases between. This CDR3 comprises 14 residues. Germline CDR1 is MGHRA and CDR2 is YSYEKL. The DNA for the CDR3 is TGCGCCAGCAGCCAGGAAGGGGCATACGAGACCCAGTACTTC. Amino acid sequence: CASSQEGAYETQYF.

The chain joins TRBV5-1 to TRBJ1-5, with 9 bases lining up with TRBD1. This CDR3 is built from 15 residues. Germline CDR1 reads SGHRS; CDR2 reads YFSETQ. V shed 1 base and J 6 bases; nucleotides not matched to a gene: 5. CDR3 in DNA: TGCGCCAGCAGCTTGACAGGGGGCGAAGGTCAGCCCCAGCATTTT. Amino acids: CASSLTGGEGQPQHF. Based on the CDR3 plus reference TRBV5-1 and TRBJ1-5, the full variable domain is KAGVTQTPRYLIKTRGQQVTLSCSPISGHRSVSWYQQTPGQGLQFLFEYFSETQRNKGNFPGRFSGRQFSNSRSEMNVSTLELGDSALYLCASSLTGGEGQPQHFGDGTRLSIL.

The CDR3 region is CASSQDRGGTPSEQYF. CDR3 in DNA: TGTGCCAGCAGCCAAGATCGAGGGGGGACTCCCTCCGAGCAGTACTTC. This chain connects TRBV3-1 to TRBJ2-7; the D call may be TRBD1 or TRBD2 (6 bases each). Germline CDR1 reads LGHDT; CDR2 reads YNNKEL (reference sequence). The CDR3 runs 16 residues. Trimming pared 0 bases from V and 6 bases from J, leaving 18 bases between.

The chain joins TRBV20-1 to TRBJ2-5; the match to TRBD2 covers 10 bases. CDR3 length: 14 amino acids. Trimming cost V 3 bases and J 2 bases; bases outside gene matches: 3. The V gene's germline CDR1 is DFQATT and CDR2 SNEGSKA (reference sequence). CDR3 coding DNA: TGCAGTGCTAGTATTAGCGGGGGGCAAGAGACCCAGTACTTC. Translating gives CSASISGGQETQYF.

This clonotype occurred once. The chain has TRBV6-2 or TRBV6-3 and TRBJ2-1; D remains ambiguous. The length of the CDR3 is 11 residues. CDR1 MNHEY and CDR2 SVGEGT come from the germline V gene. The V end lost 6 bases, the J end lost 9 bases, and 9 bases lay between the germline ends. CDR3 sequence (DNA): TGTGCCAGCAGCTTGACATCTGAGCAGTTCTTC. Its translation is CASSLTSEQFF.

The chain links TRBV28 to TRBJ2-1, with a weak D call TRBD1 (6 bases). Germline CDR1 and CDR2: MDHEN and SYDVKM. The CDR3 contains 14 residues. V lost 7 bases, J lost 0 bases, and 10 bases lay in between. This CDR3 is CASIGRGSYNEQFF. The CDR3 DNA is TGTGCCAGCATTGGCAGGGGCTCCTACAATGAGCAGTTCTTC.

The V gene is TRBV20-1, the J gene TRBJ2-5; a weak D match, TRBD1 (7 bases). Trimming cost V 0 bases and J 1 base, with 15 bases left between them. The CDR3 totals 16 residues. The germline CDR1 and CDR2 sequences are DFQATT and SNEGSKA (reference sequence). The CDR3 nucleotides read TGCAGTGCTAGAGATGTGACAGGGAGGTCCCAAGAGACCCAGTACTTC. Encoded protein: CSARDVTGRSQETQYF.

V gene TRBV11-2 combines with J gene TRBJ2-7, with a possible D match to TRBD2 (6 bases). The CDR3 runs 12 residues. V lost 7 bases to trimming and J lost 3 bases, with 10 bases between them. CDR1 is SGHAT and CDR2 is FQNNGV in the germline V gene. The DNA for the CDR3 is TGTGCCAGCACCGCGGGGAGCTACGAGCAGTACTTC. This translates into CASTAGSYEQYF.

In this sample, this clonotype turned up once. V is TRBV3-1 and J is TRBJ1-2; D is ambiguous. Trimming took 0 bases from V and 7 from J, leaving 6 bases between them. The length of the CDR3 is 12 residues. CDR1 and CDR2 (germline): LGHDT, YNNKEL (reference sequence). The CDR3 sequence: CASSQDEGGYTF. The CDR3 DNA sequence: TGTGCCAGCAGCCAAGATGAGGGTGGCTACACCTTC.

The CDR3 DNA sequence: TGCAGTGCTAGAGAGCCGGGGGGCCATGATGGCTACACCTTC. It codes for CSAREPGGHDGYTF. V usage is TRBV20-1 and J usage is TRBJ1-2, with D perhaps TRBD1 (6 bases). The CDR3 runs to 14 residues. Germline CDR1 is DFQATT and CDR2 is SNEGSKA (reference sequence). V was cut by 0 bases and J by 6 bases, with 14 bases left in between.

The CDR3 sequence: CASSQDRAGMEKLFF. For the CDR3, the DNA is TGTGCCAGCAGCCAAGATCGGGCAGGGATGGAAAAACTGTTTTTT. The chain recombines TRBV14 with TRBJ1-4; D perhaps matches TRBD1 (5 bases). The CDR3 contains 15 residues. V shed 0 bases and J shed 8 bases, with 13 bases lying between them. Germline V gene lookup returns CDR1 SGHDN and CDR2 FVKESK. The variable domain in full, with the rest retrieved from reference TRBV14 and TRBJ1-4, is EAGVTQFPSHSVIEKGQTVTLRCDPISGHDNLYWYRRVMGKEIKFLLHFVKESKQDESGMPNNRFLAERTGGTYSTLKVQPAELEDSGVYFCASSQDRAGMEKLFFGSGTQLSVL.

CDR3 DNA sequence: TGTGCCAGCAGCTTCGAACAGGGGGGGCACGAGCAGTACTTC. As protein: CASSFEQGGHEQYF. This chain links TRBV5-4 with TRBJ2-7, with D possibly TRBD1 on 8 matching bases. The CDR3 runs 14 residues. The V end was cut by 2 bases, the J end by 5 bases, with 14 bases between. In germline, CDR1 is SGHNT, CDR2 YYREEE (reference sequence).

The chain combines TRBV29-1 with TRBJ1-2, with 9 bases identical to TRBD1. V was clipped by 7 bases and J by 4 bases; unmatched bases: 4. This CDR3 has 12 amino acids. Germline CDR1 is SQVTM and CDR2 is ANQGSEA. The CDR3 region is CSGSDRGYGYTF. The DNA of the CDR3 is TGCAGCGGTTCGGACAGGGGCTATGGCTACACCTTC. The full variable domain, in which reference TRBV29-1 and TRBJ1-2 provide the parts outside the CDR3, is SAVISQKPSRDICQRGTSLTIQCQVDSQVTMMFWYRQQPGQSLTLIATANQGSEATYESGFVIDKFPISRPNLTFSTLTVSNMSPEDSSIYLCSGSDRGYGYTFGSGTRLTVV.

The chain combines TRBV28 with TRBJ1-2; D is uncertain. V lost 7 bases to trimming and J lost 4 bases, with 16 bases between them. Germline V gene lookup returns CDR1 MDHEN and CDR2 SYDVKM. The CDR3 is 14 amino acids. CDR3 bases: TGTGCCAGCACTCGAGGTGAAACTTCCTATGGCTACACCTTC. Its protein product is CASTRGETSYGYTF.

This chain uses TRBV29-1 with TRBJ1-2; TRBD1 might be the D (5 bases). Germline V gene sequence: CDR1 SQVTM, CDR2 ANQGSEA. The CDR3 is made up of 13 amino acids. V lost 5 bases and J lost 10, with 20 bases in between. In nucleotides, the CDR3 is TGCAGCGTTCTACCTCAGGGTCCGGGTCCCTACACCTTC. Translation gives CSVLPQGPGPYTF.

The V and J genes are TRBV10-3 and TRBJ2-3, with 7 bases that match TRBD2. With V trimmed by 7 bases and J by 0 bases, 1 base remained unmatched. The CDR3 length is 13 residues. Germline V gene data show CDR1 as ENHRY and CDR2 as SYGVKD. CDR3 sequence: CAITSGSTDTQYF. DNA of the CDR3: TGTGCCATCACTAGCGGAAGCACAGATACGCAGTATTTT.